This T cell receptor beta chain came from a study of response to subunit inactivated influenza vaccine. TCRdb processed the RT-PCR reads anew with MiXCR; each CDR3 protein has one entry. The sample holds fewer than 600,000 distinct CDR3 sequences; roughly 7.9% are singletons and the top ten take around 14%. The CDR3 extends over 13 amino acids. The V gene lost 5 bases and the J gene lost 5 bases, with 10 bases spanning the gap. Germline-derived CDR1 and CDR2 are PRHDT and FYEKMQ (reference sequence). This TCR derives from a man aged 45 to 75 who received an inactivated influenza vaccine. The specimen was PBMCs from blood, collected about 24 months after vaccination. The chain employs TRBV13 and TRBJ2-1, with D unresolved. The CDR3 is CASSPDWDNEQFF. The CDR3 bases are TGTGCCAGCAGCCCAGACTGGGACAATGAGCAGTTCTTC.